Here is one T cell receptor (beta chain) with its context. In the study's own analysis: The assay estimated nucleated cells by amplifying reference gene primers. Profiling relied on immunoSEQ multiplex PCR, and the TCRdb table lists in-frame clones only, not all of them. Clone size and V and J calls were adopted from that table, with D and trimming inferred from the DNA. The sample contains around 200,000 clones, more than 60% of which appear only once. The data stem from a study of blood T cell repertoires in COVID-19. About the research overall: Sites in the United States, Italy and Spain provided acute and convalescent COVID-19 samples. In each case, the material was cDNA or gDNA derived from T cells, B-cell-depleted T cells, or PBMCs.

V was cut by 4 bases and J by 5 bases, with 8 bases left in between. CDR1 and CDR2 (germline): LGHDT, YNNKEL (reference sequence). The CDR3 is 12 residues long. The J gene is TRBJ1-1, the V gene TRBV3-1 (or the pseudogene TRBV3-2), with D uncertain. The sequence was collected from a man aged 50 or older who had recovered from COVID-19. Sequences were obtained from peripheral blood. The CDR3 coding sequence is TGTGCCAGCAGCCTGGGCAGAACTGAAGCTTTCTTT. Translated, it gives CASSLGRTEAFF.